A selection of T cell receptor beta chains follows, all from one sample in a study of cytomegalovirus exposure and HLA in healthy donors. Using immunoSEQ multiplex PCR, the repertoire was profiled, and TCRdb retains in-frame clones only, with some absent. The data hold fewer than 120,000 clones, with more than 65% observed a single time. Material for sequencing was PBMCs. The receptors stem from a man in his thirties or forties in good health and CMV-seropositive. Each CDR3 is given with its conserved first and last residue. The order of the fields is D gene, clone size, CDR3 length, J gene, V gene, CDR3 DNA, CDR3 protein. The D gene is left open where the match is weak. Some rows have no size entry. The others give once, few or many, or a class for an expanded clone.

.	.	15	TRBJ1-3	TRBV6-5	TGTGCCAGCAGTTACAGGCAGGGGTACCGAAACACCATATATTTT	CASSYRQGYRNTIYF
.	.	14	TRBJ2-1	TRBV29-1	TGCAGCGTTGAAGAGTTGGACAGTTACAATGAGCAGTTCTTC	CSVEELDSYNEQFF
TRBD2	.	14	TRBJ2-1	TRBV7-6	TGTGCCAGCAGCTTAGGACTAGCGGGGGATGAGCAGTTCTTC	CASSLGLAGDEQFF
TRBD2	.	14	TRBJ2-5	TRBV5-5	TGTGCCAGCAGCTTGGCTAGCGGGGGAGAGACCCAGTACTTC	CASSLASGGETQYF
.	.	13	TRBJ2-1	TRBV2	TGTGCCAGCAGTGTTCTGGGAGATTATGAGCAGTTCTTC	CASSVLGDYEQFF
TRBD1	.	14	TRBJ2-7	TRBV6-5	TGTGCCAGCAGTTACTCGAAGGTCGGGACAGGGCAGTACTTC	CASSYSKVGTGQYF
.	.	13	TRBJ1-2	TRBV6-6	TGTGCCAGCAGATGGACAGAGGGAGATGGCTACACCTTC	CASRWTEGDGYTF
.	.	14	TRBJ1-3	TRBV6-5	TGTGCCAGCAGTTACGGGCGGGCAGGAAACACCATATATTTT	CASSYGRAGNTIYF
.	.	15	TRBJ2-5	TRBV28	TGTGCCAGCAGTTTGATCACTACCCAACAAGAGACCCAGTACTTC	CASSLITTQQETQYF
.	.	14	TRBJ2-5	TRBV5-1	TGCGCCAGCAACTTAATTCCAGTCCAAGAGACCCAGTACTTC	CASNLIPVQETQYF
TRBD2	few	15	TRBJ2-2	TRBV27	TGTGCCAGCAGTTTAGCGGGGGCGAACACCGGGGAGCTGTTTTTT	CASSLAGANTGELFF
TRBD2	.	14	TRBJ2-7	TRBV7-8	TGTGCCAGCAGCCGAGGACGGGGGGGCTACGAGCAGTACTTC	CASSRGRGGYEQYF
TRBD1	.	16	TRBJ1-1	TRBV7-2	TGTGCCAGCAGCGGAACCGGGACAGGAATGGGCACTGAAGCTTTCTTT	CASSGTGTGMGTEAFF
TRBD2	.	17	TRBJ2-5	TRBV27	TGTGCCAGCAGTTTAATCTCTAGCGGGGGCCCGGTGGGTAGCCAGTACTTC	CASSLISSGGPVGSQYF
TRBD1	.	15	TRBJ2-5	TRBV7-9	TGTGCCAGCAGCCGCCCGGGACAGGGTTGGGAGACCCAGTACTTC	CASSRPGQGWETQYF
TRBD1	.	18	TRBJ1-1	TRBV27	TGTGCCAGCAGTTGGGGGAAAGACAGGGGCGCCATGAACACTGAAGCTTTCTTT	CASSWGKDRGAMNTEAFF
TRBD1	.	14	TRBJ1-5	TRBV19	TGTGCCAGCCGGAGGACAGGGTTCAATCAGCCCCAGCATTTT	CASRRTGFNQPQHF
TRBD1	.	20	TRBJ2-1	TRBV29-1	TGCAGCGTTGAAGGTAACCGGGACAGGGAAGGAATTGTCTCCTACAATGAGCAGTTCTTC	CSVEGNRDREGIVSYNEQFF
TRBD1	few	14	TRBJ1-2	TRBV27	TGTGCCAGCAGTCTGGGACAGGGTCCCTATGGCTACACCTTC	CASSLGQGPYGYTF
TRBD1	.	18	TRBJ1-2	TRBV30	TGTGCCTGGAGTGTAATGCGACAGGGAGTCCAACCTAACTATGGCTACACCTTC	CAWSVMRQGVQPNYGYTF
.	.	14	TRBJ1-6	TRBV7-9	TGTGCCAGCAGCAAGAGCTCCTATAATTCACCCCTCCACTTT	CASSKSSYNSPLHF
TRBD1	.	14	TRBJ2-7	TRBV9	TGTGCCAGCAGCGTCGGGACAGGACCCTACGAGCAGTACTTC	CASSVGTGPYEQYF
.	.	13	TRBJ1-6	TRBV2	TGTGCCAGCGGGGCCACAGGGCTCTCTCCCCTCCACTTT	CASGATGLSPLHF
.	.	14	TRBJ1-2	TRBV16	TGTGCCAGCAGTTTCCAGGGTTTGGACTATGGCTACACCTTC	CASSFQGLDYGYTF
.	.	16	TRBJ2-7	TRBV27	TGTGCCAGCAGTTCAACACCGCAGGGGATCGCCTACGAGCAGTACTTC	CASSSTPQGIAYEQYF
.	few	11	TRBJ2-3	TRBV28	TGTGCCAGCGAGTTTTTTTATACGCAGTATTTT	CASEFFYTQYF
TRBD2	.	15	TRBJ2-1	TRBV19	TGTGCCAGTAGTCTCCGGGGGGGTGCCTACAATGAGCAGTTCTTC	CASSLRGGAYNEQFF
.	.	11	TRBJ1-5	TRBV23-1	TGCGCCAGCAGCCTATCGGGACCCCAGCATTTT	CASSLSGPQHF
.	.	14	TRBJ2-7	TRBV18	TGTGCCAGCTCACCACCGCAGGGGATTTACGAGCAGTACTTC	CASSPPQGIYEQYF
TRBD2	.	15	TRBJ2-1	TRBV7-3	TGTGCCAGCAGGGATAGCGGGGGGCCCTACAATGAGCAGTTCTTC	CASRDSGGPYNEQFF
TRBD1	.	14	TRBJ1-6	TRBV5-1	TGCGCCAGCAGCCCGGGGACAGGGAACTCACCCCTCCACTTT	CASSPGTGNSPLHF
.	.	17	TRBJ1-3	TRBV10-3	TGTGCCATCAGTAAGGGCGAGCGAGGGGGATTTGGAAACACCATATATTTT	CAISKGERGGFGNTIYF
.	once	14	TRBJ2-2	TRBV27	TGTGCCAGCAGTTCCACAGGGAGGGCCGGGGAGCTGTTTTTT	CASSSTGRAGELFF
TRBD1	.	13	TRBJ2-1	TRBV5-8	TGTGCCAGCAGCGAAGGGACAGACAATGAGCAGTTCTTC	CASSEGTDNEQFF
.	.	14	TRBJ1-1	TRBV15	TGTGCCACCAGCAGAGCCAGGGGCAGTACTGAAGCTTTCTTT	CATSRARGSTEAFF
.	.	15	TRBJ2-2	TRBV7-9	TGTGCCAGCAGCCCCCCAGGGAAGAACACCGGGGAGCTGTTTTTT	CASSPPGKNTGELFF
TRBD1	.	17	TRBJ2-2	TRBV10-1	TGCGCCAGCAGTGAGTTTTCCGGGACAGCCTCTTCAAGGGAGCTGTTTTTT	CASSEFSGTASSRELFF
TRBD1	.	17	TRBJ1-4	TRBV19	TGTGCCAGTAGTATAGGAGGACAGGGGGCGCTTTCTGAAAAACTGTTTTTT	CASSIGGQGALSEKLFF
TRBD1	once	15	TRBJ1-1	TRBV13	TGTGCCAGCAGCGAATTAAGACAGGGTCTCACTGAAGCTTTCTTT	CASSELRQGLTEAFF
TRBD1	.	14	TRBJ1-5	TRBV28	TGTGCCAGCACCCCGGGACAGGGAAATCAGTCCCAGCATTTT	CASTPGQGNQSQHF
TRBD2	.	15	TRBJ2-5	TRBV9	TGTGCCAGCAGCGTAGAGGCGGGGGAGGTGGAGACCCAGTACTTC	CASSVEAGEVETQYF
.	.	13	TRBJ1-6	TRBV7-9	TGTGCCAGCAGCCCTTGGGAGCAGGGGCTTTACCACTTT	CASSPWEQGLYHF
TRBD1	.	14	TRBJ1-2	TRBV2	TGTGCCAGCGGGGGGACAGGGGGCGCGGGTGGCTACACCTTC	CASGGTGGAGGYTF
.	.	14	TRBJ2-5	TRBV7-2	TGTGCCAGCAGCTGGGCATGGTCCGGTGAGACCCAGTACTTC	CASSWAWSGETQYF
.	.	15	TRBJ1-3	TRBV6-6	TGTACCAGCAGTTCGTCCGCCAGGGGTGGAAACACCATATATTTT	CTSSSSARGGNTIYF
.	.	15	TRBJ2-1	TRBV11-2	TGTGCCAGCAGCTTAGGGACAGACTCCTACAATGAGCAGTTCTTC	CASSLGTDSYNEQFF
TRBD2	.	15	TRBJ2-3	TRBV6-1	TGTGCCAGCAGTGATCAGCGGGGGGGGGCAGATACGCAGTATTTT	CASSDQRGGADTQYF
TRBD1	few	14	TRBJ1-2	TRBV4-2	TGTGCCAGCAGCCAAGGAGGGGGCGGGTATGGCTACACCTTC	CASSQGGGGYGYTF
.	once	13	TRBJ1-1	TRBV11-3	TGTGCCAGCAGCTTCAGGGTTGACACTGAAGCTTTCTTT	CASSFRVDTEAFF
.	.	14	TRBJ2-7	TRBV28	TGTGCCAGCTTTAGCCGGACAGTCTCCTACGAGCAGTACTTC	CASFSRTVSYEQYF
.	.	13	TRBJ1-1	TRBV5-5	TGTGCCAGCAGCTTGGGGGGGGACACTGAAGCTTTCTTT	CASSLGGDTEAFF
.	.	14	TRBJ1-1	TRBV10-3	TGTGCCATCAGTCGCGGAGTGTTGGACACTGAAGCTTTCTTT	CAISRGVLDTEAFF
.	.	14	TRBJ2-7	TRBV6-5	TGTGCCAGCGCGCACATGGAGGGGGCGTACGAGCAGTACTTC	CASAHMEGAYEQYF